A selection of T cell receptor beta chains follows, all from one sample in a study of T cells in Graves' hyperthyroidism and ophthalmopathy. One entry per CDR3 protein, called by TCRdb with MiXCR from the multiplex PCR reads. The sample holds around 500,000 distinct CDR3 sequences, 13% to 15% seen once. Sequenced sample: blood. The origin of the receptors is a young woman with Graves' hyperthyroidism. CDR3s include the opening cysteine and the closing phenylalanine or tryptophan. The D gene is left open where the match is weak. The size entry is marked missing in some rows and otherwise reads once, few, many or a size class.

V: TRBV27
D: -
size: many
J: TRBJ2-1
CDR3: CASRTDRDNEQFF
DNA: TGTGCCAGCAGAACGGACAGAGACAATGAGCAGTTCTTC

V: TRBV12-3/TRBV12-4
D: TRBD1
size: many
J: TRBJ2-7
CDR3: CASRGRTGHYEQYF
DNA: TGTGCCAGCAGAGGAAGGACAGGGCACTACGAGCAGTACTTC

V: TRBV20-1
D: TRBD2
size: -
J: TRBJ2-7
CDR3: CSASSGLAGSEQYF
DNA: TGCAGTGCTAGTTCGGGACTAGCGGGATCCGAGCAGTACTTC

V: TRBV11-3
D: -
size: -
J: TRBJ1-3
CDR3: CASSPNPGNTIYF
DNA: TGTGCCAGCAGCCCTAACCCCGGGAACACCATATATTTT

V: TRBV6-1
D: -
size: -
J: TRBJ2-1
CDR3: CANPGVGEQFF
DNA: TGTGCCAATCCGGGAGTCGGCGAGCAGTTCTTC

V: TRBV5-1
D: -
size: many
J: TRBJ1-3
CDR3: CASSTATDSPGNTIYF
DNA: TGCGCCAGCAGCACTGCAACCGACAGCCCTGGAAACACCATATATTTT

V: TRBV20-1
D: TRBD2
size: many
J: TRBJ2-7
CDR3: CSARSRGGRAYEQYF
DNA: TGCAGTGCTAGAAGCCGGGGCGGGAGGGCCTACGAGCAGTACTTC

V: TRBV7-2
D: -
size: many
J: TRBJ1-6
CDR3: CASSLVLGPPYNSPLHF
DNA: TGTGCCAGCAGCTTAGTCCTTGGGCCCCCATATAATTCACCCCTCCACTTT

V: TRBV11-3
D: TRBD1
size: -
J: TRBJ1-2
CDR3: CASSAFPGQGGGYTF
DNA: TGTGCCAGCAGCGCGTTCCCCGGACAGGGGGGCGGCTACACCTTC

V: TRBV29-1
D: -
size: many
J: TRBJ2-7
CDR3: CSVEVGSYEQYF
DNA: TGCAGCGTTGAAGTGGGTTCCTACGAGCAGTACTTC

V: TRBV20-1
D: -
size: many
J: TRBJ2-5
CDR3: CSASFQEETQYF
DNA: TGCAGTGCTAGTTTCCAGGAAGAGACCCAGTACTTC

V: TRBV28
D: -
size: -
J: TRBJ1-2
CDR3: CASSSDSGDNYGYTF
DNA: TGTGCCAGCAGTTCCGATAGCGGGGACAACTATGGCTACACCTTC

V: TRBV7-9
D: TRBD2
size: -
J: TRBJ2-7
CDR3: CASSLVALAGTEQYF
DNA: TGTGCCAGCAGCTTAGTTGCACTAGCGGGAACCGAGCAGTACTTC

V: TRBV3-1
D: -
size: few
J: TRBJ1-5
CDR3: CASSPRGTGWVQPQHF
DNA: TGTGCCAGCAGCCCAAGGGGAACAGGGTGGGTTCAGCCCCAGCATTTT

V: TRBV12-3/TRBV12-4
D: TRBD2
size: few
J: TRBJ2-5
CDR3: CASFIAGGGGYETQYF
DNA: TGTGCCAGCTTCATAGCGGGAGGCGGAGGATACGAGACCCAGTACTTC

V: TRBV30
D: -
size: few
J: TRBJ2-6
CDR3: CAWSVWAGSGANVLTF
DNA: TGTGCCTGGAGTGTATGGGCAGGCTCTGGGGCCAACGTCCTGACTTTC

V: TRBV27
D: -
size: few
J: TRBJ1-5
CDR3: CASSLSGLGQPQHF
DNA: TGTGCCAGCAGTTTATCAGGGCTGGGGCAGCCCCAGCATTTT

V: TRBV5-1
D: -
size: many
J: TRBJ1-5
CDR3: CASSRAGDQPQHF
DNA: TGCGCCAGCAGCCGGGCAGGGGATCAGCCCCAGCATTTT

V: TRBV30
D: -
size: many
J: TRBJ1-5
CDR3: CAWTVQGEPQHF
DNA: TGTGCCTGGACGGTCCAAGGGGAGCCCCAGCATTTT

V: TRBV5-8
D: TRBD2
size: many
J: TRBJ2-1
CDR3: CASTGLAGGGFSYNEQFF
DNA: TGTGCCAGCACGGGTCTAGCGGGAGGGGGGTTCTCATACAATGAGCAGTTCTTC

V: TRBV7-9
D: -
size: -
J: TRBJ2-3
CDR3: CASSLQGGGSTDTQYF
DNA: TGTGCCAGCAGCTTACAAGGGGGAGGTTCGACAGATACGCAGTATTTT

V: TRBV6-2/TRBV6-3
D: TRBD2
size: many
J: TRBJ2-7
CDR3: CASRTSHSYEQYF
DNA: TGTGCCAGCAGGACTAGCCACTCCTACGAGCAGTACTTC

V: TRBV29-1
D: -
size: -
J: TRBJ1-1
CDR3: CSVVGVGSTEAFF
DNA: TGCAGCGTTGTGGGGGTTGGGTCCACTGAAGCTTTCTTT

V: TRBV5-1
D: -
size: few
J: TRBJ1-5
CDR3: CASSSEGNSNQPQHF
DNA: TGCGCCAGCAGCTCTGAGGGCAATAGCAATCAGCCCCAGCATTTT

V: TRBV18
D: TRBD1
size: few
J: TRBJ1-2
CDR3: CASSPSTGSDYGYTF
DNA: TGTGCCAGCTCACCTTCGACAGGGTCGGACTATGGCTACACCTTC

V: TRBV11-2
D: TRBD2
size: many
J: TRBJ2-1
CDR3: CASSSEPGTRGSNEQFF
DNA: TGTGCCAGCAGCTCTGAACCCGGGACTAGGGGGAGTAATGAGCAGTTCTTC

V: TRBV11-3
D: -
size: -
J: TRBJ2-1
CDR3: CASSLPGQSSHNEQFF
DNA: TGTGCCAGCAGCTTACCTGGACAGAGCTCCCACAATGAGCAGTTCTTC

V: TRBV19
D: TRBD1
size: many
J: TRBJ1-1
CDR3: CASTGGQGALALEAFF
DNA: TGTGCCAGTACGGGGGGACAGGGGGCCCTCGCACTTGAAGCTTTCTTT

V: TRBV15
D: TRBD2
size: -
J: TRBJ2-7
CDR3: CATSRGPSGIYEQYF
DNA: TGTGCCACCAGCAGAGGGCCTAGCGGGATCTACGAGCAGTACTTC

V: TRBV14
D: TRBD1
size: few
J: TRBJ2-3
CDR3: CASSQSAGTGRRNTQYF
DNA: TGTGCCAGCAGCCAATCTGCGGGGACAGGGCGACGAAATACGCAGTATTTT

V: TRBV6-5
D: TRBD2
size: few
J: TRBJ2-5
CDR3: CASSYRWTSGRSLWETQYF
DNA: TGTGCCAGCAGTTACCGCTGGACTAGCGGGAGAAGCCTGTGGGAGACCCAGTACTTC

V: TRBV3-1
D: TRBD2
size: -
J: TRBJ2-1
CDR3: CASNHGTSGSYNEQFF
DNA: TGTGCCAGCAACCACGGGACTAGCGGGAGCTACAATGAGCAGTTCTTC

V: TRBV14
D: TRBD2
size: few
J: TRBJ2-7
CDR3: CASSPWPGLAVYEQYF
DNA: TGTGCCAGCAGCCCTTGGCCGGGACTAGCGGTCTACGAGCAGTACTTC

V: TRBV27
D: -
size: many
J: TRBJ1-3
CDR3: CASSFQGPTSGNTIYF
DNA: TGTGCCAGCAGTTTCCAGGGGCCGACCTCTGGAAACACCATATATTTT

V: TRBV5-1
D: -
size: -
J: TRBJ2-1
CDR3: CASSLLEGGYNEQFF
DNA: TGCGCCAGCAGCTTGTTAGAAGGGGGATACAATGAGCAGTTCTTC

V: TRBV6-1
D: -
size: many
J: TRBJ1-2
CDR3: CASSEEPGGNYGYTF
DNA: TGTGCCAGCAGTGAAGAACCGGGGGGCAACTATGGCTACACCTTC

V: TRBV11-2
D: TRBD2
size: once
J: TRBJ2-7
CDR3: CASSLVGTTPYEQYF
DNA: TGTGCCAGCAGCTTAGTCGGGACTACTCCCTACGAGCAGTACTTC

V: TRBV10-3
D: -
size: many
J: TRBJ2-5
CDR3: CAIRFGDGQETQYF
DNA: TGTGCCATCCGCTTCGGGGATGGGCAAGAGACCCAGTACTTC

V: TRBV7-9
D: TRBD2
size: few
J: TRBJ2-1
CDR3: CASSLQLAPYNEQFF
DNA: TGTGCCAGCAGCTTACAACTAGCGCCCTACAATGAGCAGTTCTTC

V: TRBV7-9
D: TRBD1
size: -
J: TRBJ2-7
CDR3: CASRPDRASSYEQYF
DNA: TGTGCCAGCAGACCCGACAGGGCCTCCTCCTACGAGCAGTACTTC

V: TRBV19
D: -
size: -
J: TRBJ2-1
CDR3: CASGQANYNEQFF
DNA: TGTGCCAGTGGGCAGGCGAACTACAATGAGCAGTTCTTC

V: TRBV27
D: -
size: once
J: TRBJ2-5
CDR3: CASSLIGARETQYF
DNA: TGTGCCAGCAGTTTAATCGGGGCGCGGGAGACCCAGTACTTC

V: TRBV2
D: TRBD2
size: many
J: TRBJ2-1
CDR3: CASPMTSGIPLRGEQFF
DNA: TGTGCCAGCCCTATGACTAGCGGGATTCCGCTGAGGGGTGAGCAGTTCTTC

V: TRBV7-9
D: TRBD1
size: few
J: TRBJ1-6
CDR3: CASSLERDRNSPLHF
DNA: TGTGCCAGCAGCTTAGAACGGGACAGAAATTCACCCCTCCACTTT

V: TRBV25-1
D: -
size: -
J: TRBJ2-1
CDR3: CASSDERALPGDNEQFF
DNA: TGTGCCAGCAGTGACGAGCGGGCACTACCTGGAGACAATGAGCAGTTCTTC

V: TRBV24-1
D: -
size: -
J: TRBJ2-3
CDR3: CATSDTPDTQYF
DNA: TGTGCCACCAGTGACACTCCCGATACGCAGTATTTT

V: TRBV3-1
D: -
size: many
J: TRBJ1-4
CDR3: CASSLLDLEGKLFF
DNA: TGTGCCAGCAGCCTGTTAGACCTGGAGGGAAAACTGTTTTTT

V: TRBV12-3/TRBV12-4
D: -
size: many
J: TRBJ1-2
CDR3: CASSLWGGRGRNYGYTF
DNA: TGTGCCAGCAGTTTATGGGGAGGTAGGGGACGAAACTATGGCTACACCTTC

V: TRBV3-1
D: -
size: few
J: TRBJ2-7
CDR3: CASSQDRGNRDEQYF
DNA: TGTGCCAGCAGCCAAGATCGCGGCAACAGGGACGAGCAGTACTTC

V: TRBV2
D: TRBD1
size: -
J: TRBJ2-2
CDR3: CASSEARAGGTGELFF
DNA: TGTGCCAGCAGTGAAGCGCGGGCAGGGGGAACCGGGGAGCTGTTTTTT

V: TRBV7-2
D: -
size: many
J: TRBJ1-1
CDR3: CASSSWTRNTEAFF
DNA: TGTGCCAGCAGCTCCTGGACCCGGAACACTGAAGCTTTCTTT

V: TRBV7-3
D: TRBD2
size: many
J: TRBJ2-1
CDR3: CASSLRTSGSYVHNEQFF
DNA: TGTGCCAGCAGCCTGCGGACTAGCGGGAGTTACGTCCACAATGAGCAGTTCTTC

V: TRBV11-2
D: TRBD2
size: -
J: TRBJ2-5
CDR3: CASSLGAGGIGETQYF
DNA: TGTGCCAGCAGCTTGGGAGCGGGAGGAATTGGAGAGACCCAGTACTTC

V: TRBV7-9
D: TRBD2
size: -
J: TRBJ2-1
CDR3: CASSVHSGEEQFF
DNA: TGTGCCAGCAGCGTCCATAGCGGGGAAGAGCAGTTCTTC

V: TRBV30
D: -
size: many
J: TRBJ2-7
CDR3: CAWSVRTHPYEQYF
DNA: TGTGCCTGGAGTGTTCGGACACACCCCTACGAGCAGTACTTC